The rows below give T cell receptor beta chains drawn from one sample of a study of PD-1 blockade in classical Hodgkin lymphoma. TCRdb's table, derived via immunoSEQ multiplex PCR, lists solely in-frame clones and lacks some. The repertoire holds 75,000 to 100,000 clones, with roughly 91% as singletons. The material was peripheral blood mononuclear cells (PBMCs), obtained before the fourth cycle of nivolumab. The source is a human donor with classical Hodgkin lymphoma. Each CDR3 is given with its conserved first and last residue. D genes are given only for firm matches. Clone size, where shown, is once, few, many, or a class for clones that have expanded.

J: TRBJ2-1
D: .
V: TRBV7-2
size: .
CDR3: CASLPLVFSYNEQFF
DNA: TGTGCCAGCCTTCCCTTAGTATTCTCCTACAATGAGCAGTTCTTC

J: TRBJ2-1
D: .
V: TRBV28
size: .
CDR3: CAISLLNNEQFF
DNA: TGTGCCATTTCCCTTCTTAACAATGAGCAGTTCTTC

J: TRBJ2-5
D: .
V: TRBV2
size: .
CDR3: CASSPVGPTVGEQYF
DNA: TGTGCCAGCAGTCCCGTGGGCCCCACGGTGGGGGAGCAGTACTTC

J: TRBJ2-1
D: TRBD2
V: TRBV9
size: .
CDR3: CASSHSGRRGNEQFF
DNA: TGTGCCAGCAGTCATAGCGGGAGGCGGGGCAATGAGCAGTTCTTC

J: TRBJ2-7
D: .
V: TRBV5-1
size: .
CDR3: CASSLDAGTPYEQYF
DNA: TGCGCCAGCAGCTTGGATGCGGGTACCCCCTACGAGCAGTACTTC

J: TRBJ1-1
D: .
V: TRBV5-1
size: .
CDR3: CASSSPKGAFF
DNA: TGCGCCAGCAGCTCTCCAAAAGGAGCTTTCTTT

J: TRBJ1-1
D: TRBD1
V: TRBV13
size: .
CDR3: CASSPGQGDTEAFF
DNA: TGTGCCAGCAGCCCTGGACAGGGCGACACTGAAGCTTTCTTT

J: TRBJ1-1
D: .
V: TRBV4-1
size: .
CDR3: CASSQDNPVHPGTEAFF
DNA: TGCGCCAGCAGCCAAGATAACCCGGTTCATCCTGGGACTGAAGCTTTCTTT

J: TRBJ2-7
D: .
V: TRBV6-1
size: .
CDR3: CASRRQYEQYF
DNA: TGTGCCAGCAGACGTCAGTACGAGCAGTACTTC

J: TRBJ1-2
D: .
V: TRBV6-5
size: .
CDR3: CASSYVTGPNYGYTF
DNA: TGTGCCAGCAGTTATGTTACAGGGCCTAACTATGGCTACACCTTC

J: TRBJ2-5
D: .
V: TRBV6-1
size: .
CDR3: CASSEFGAQKETQYF
DNA: TGTGCCAGCAGTGAATTCGGGGCTCAGAAAGAGACCCAGTACTTC

J: TRBJ1-1
D: TRBD1
V: TRBV7-9
size: .
CDR3: CAYRGWTGEKNTEAFF
DNA: TGTGCTTACAGAGGGTGGACAGGGGAAAAGAACACTGAAGCTTTCTTT

J: TRBJ1-5
D: .
V: TRBV10-3
size: .
CDR3: CAISGGNQPQHF
DNA: TGTGCCATCAGTGGGGGTAATCAGCCCCAGCATTTT

J: TRBJ2-1
D: .
V: TRBV11-2
size: .
CDR3: CASSSNGGPSYNEQFF
DNA: TGTGCCAGCAGCTCGAACGGAGGGCCCTCCTACAATGAGCAGTTCTTC

J: TRBJ1-2
D: .
V: TRBV5-5
size: .
CDR3: CASSPPWAGAHYGYTF
DNA: TGTGCCAGCAGCCCCCCCTGGGCGGGGGCCCACTATGGCTACACCTTC

J: TRBJ1-5
D: .
V: TRBV2
size: .
CDR3: CASSEWASQNQPQHF
DNA: TGTGCCAGCAGTGAATGGGCCAGTCAAAATCAGCCCCAGCATTTT

J: TRBJ1-3
D: TRBD1
V: TRBV30
size: .
CDR3: CAWETGAINSGNTIYF
DNA: TGTGCCTGGGAGACAGGGGCAATAAACTCTGGAAACACCATATATTTT

J: TRBJ1-4
D: TRBD1
V: TRBV28
size: .
CDR3: CASSPGGANNEKLFF
DNA: TGTGCCAGCAGCCCAGGGGGAGCCAATAATGAAAAACTGTTTTTT

J: TRBJ2-3
D: TRBD1
V: TRBV5-1
size: few
CDR3: CASSLGTGYADTQYF
DNA: TGCGCCAGCTCACTAGGGACAGGGTACGCAGATACGCAGTATTTT

J: TRBJ1-2
D: .
V: TRBV20-1
size: .
CDR3: CSAPGDYGYTF
DNA: TGCAGTGCCCCAGGGGATTATGGCTACACCTTC

J: TRBJ1-2
D: .
V: TRBV6-1
size: .
CDR3: CASSDYRRGDGYTF
DNA: TGTGCCAGCAGTGATTACAGACGGGGGGATGGCTACACCTTC

J: TRBJ2-5
D: TRBD1
V: TRBV18
size: .
CDR3: CASSPGTEETQYF
DNA: TGTGCCAGCTCGCCGGGGACAGAAGAGACCCAGTACTTC

J: TRBJ1-5
D: .
V: TRBV27
size: .
CDR3: CATRGTYSNQPQHF
DNA: TGTGCCACCAGGGGAACTTATAGCAATCAGCCCCAGCATTTT

J: TRBJ1-1
D: .
V: TRBV7-9
size: few
CDR3: CASSSDALRYTEAFF
DNA: TGTGCCAGCAGCTCGGACGCGTTGAGGTACACTGAAGCTTTCTTT

J: TRBJ1-5
D: .
V: TRBV6-6
size: .
CDR3: CASSSTRTDSNQPQHF
DNA: TGTGCCAGCAGTTCCACCAGGACAGATAGCAATCAGCCCCAGCATTTT

J: TRBJ1-4
D: TRBD1
V: TRBV7-2
size: .
CDR3: CASSLSGGSEKLFF
DNA: TGTGCCAGCAGCTTATCAGGGGGGAGTGAAAAACTGTTTTTT

J: TRBJ2-4
D: .
V: TRBV28
size: .
CDR3: CASSSPGLDEDIQYF
DNA: TGTGCCAGCAGTTCCCCAGGGCTGGATGAGGACATTCAGTACTTC

J: TRBJ1-4
D: .
V: TRBV5-1
size: .
CDR3: CASSLLEDEKLFF
DNA: TGCGCCAGCAGCTTGCTAGAGGATGAAAAACTGTTTTTT

J: TRBJ2-1
D: TRBD2
V: TRBV18
size: .
CDR3: CASSPPLTSGRRGEQFF
DNA: TGTGCCAGCTCACCACCCCTGACTAGCGGGAGGAGGGGGGAGCAGTTCTTC

J: TRBJ2-1
D: .
V: TRBV5-1
size: .
CDR3: CASSLAGQNNEQFF
DNA: TGCGCCAGCAGCTTGGCCGGGCAGAACAATGAGCAGTTCTTC

J: TRBJ2-1
D: .
V: TRBV29-1
size: few
CDR3: CSGRDPSYNEQFF
DNA: TGCAGCGGCCGGGACCCCTCCTACAATGAGCAGTTCTTC

J: TRBJ1-1
D: .
V: TRBV2
size: .
CDR3: CASSVSRLLNTEAFF
DNA: TGTGCCAGCAGTGTTTCTCGGCTACTGAACACTGAAGCTTTCTTT

J: TRBJ1-5
D: .
V: TRBV5-1
size: .
CDR3: CASSPNSRSGQPQHF
DNA: TGCGCCAGCAGCCCCAACTCCAGGTCTGGGCAGCCCCAGCATTTT

J: TRBJ1-5
D: .
V: TRBV19
size: .
CDR3: CASSTGTPGTFGNQPQHF
DNA: TGTGCCAGTAGTACTGGAACTCCAGGGACCTTTGGCAATCAGCCCCAGCATTTT

J: TRBJ2-7
D: TRBD1
V: TRBV6-5
size: once
CDR3: CASKEGQIYEQYF
DNA: TGTGCCAGCAAAGAGGGACAGATCTACGAGCAGTACTTC

J: TRBJ2-1
D: .
V: TRBV27
size: .
CDR3: CASSSPLIYNEQFF
DNA: TGTGCCAGCAGTTCCCCACTGATTTACAATGAGCAGTTCTTC

J: TRBJ1-1
D: .
V: TRBV28
size: once
CDR3: CASRWAGSPDGTEAFF
DNA: TGTGCCAGCAGATGGGCGGGGTCCCCGGATGGCACTGAAGCTTTCTTT

J: TRBJ1-1
D: .
V: TRBV5-1
size: .
CDR3: CASGREQLNTEAFF
DNA: TGCGCCAGCGGAAGAGAGCAACTGAACACTGAAGCTTTCTTT

J: TRBJ2-2
D: TRBD2
V: TRBV18
size: once
CDR3: CASTERLAGGFGELFF
DNA: TGTGCCAGCACCGAACGACTAGCGGGAGGTTTCGGGGAGCTGTTTTTT

J: TRBJ2-5
D: TRBD1
V: TRBV7-6
size: .
CDR3: CASSNRGETQYF
DNA: TGTGCCAGCAGTAACAGGGGAGAGACCCAGTACTTC

J: TRBJ1-4
D: TRBD1
V: TRBV28
size: .
CDR3: CASSSGDRVFTNEKLFF
DNA: TGTGCCAGCAGTTCCGGGGACAGGGTGTTTACTAATGAAAAACTGTTTTTT

J: TRBJ2-7
D: .
V: TRBV10-3
size: .
CDR3: CAISSAGTQSSYEQYF
DNA: TGTGCCATCAGTTCAGCCGGGACACAGAGCTCCTACGAGCAGTACTTC

J: TRBJ2-1
D: TRBD2
V: TRBV5-1
size: .
CDR3: CASSLLLAGVGDEQFF
DNA: TGCGCCAGCAGCTTGCTTCTAGCGGGAGTTGGGGATGAGCAGTTCTTC

J: TRBJ1-5
D: TRBD1
V: TRBV30
size: .
CDR3: CAWNGQGDQPQHF
DNA: TGTGCCTGGAACGGACAGGGCGATCAGCCCCAGCATTTT

J: TRBJ1-4
D: TRBD1
V: TRBV5-1
size: .
CDR3: CASSSSVTGTATNEKLFF
DNA: TGCGCCAGCAGTTCGAGTGTCACCGGGACAGCAACTAATGAAAAACTGTTTTTT

J: TRBJ2-3
D: .
V: TRBV7-7
size: once
CDR3: CASSLGGFTDTQYF
DNA: TGTGCCAGCAGCTTAGGAGGGTTCACAGATACGCAGTATTTT

J: TRBJ2-1
D: .
V: TRBV14
size: few
CDR3: CASSHSIRGLGEQFF
DNA: TGTGCCAGCAGCCACTCGATTAGGGGCTTAGGTGAGCAGTTCTTC

J: TRBJ2-7
D: .
V: TRBV28
size: .
CDR3: CASSLNYEQYF
DNA: TGTGCCAGCAGTTTGAACTACGAGCAGTACTTC

J: TRBJ1-2
D: .
V: TRBV11-2
size: .
CDR3: CASSLAPTYGYTF
DNA: TGTGCCAGCAGCTTAGCCCCGACTTATGGCTACACCTTC

J: TRBJ2-1
D: TRBD2
V: TRBV5-1
size: .
CDR3: CASSPRQGLARSSYNEQFF
DNA: TGCGCCAGCAGCCCCCGGCAGGGACTAGCGAGGAGCTCCTACAATGAGCAGTTCTTC

J: TRBJ2-1
D: TRBD2
V: TRBV7-3
size: .
CDR3: CASSRSGASSYNEQFF
DNA: TGTGCCAGCAGCCGTAGCGGGGCTAGCTCCTACAATGAGCAGTTCTTC

J: TRBJ2-5
D: TRBD1
V: TRBV19
size: .
CDR3: CASSQTGQEETQYF
DNA: TGTGCCAGTAGCCAGACAGGACAGGAAGAGACCCAGTACTTC

J: TRBJ2-7
D: .
V: TRBV27
size: .
CDR3: CATRGPYEQYF
DNA: TGTGCCACCCGGGGGCCCTACGAGCAGTACTTC

J: TRBJ2-1
D: TRBD2
V: TRBV5-1
size: .
CDR3: CASSPLAGGYNEQFF
DNA: TGCGCCAGCAGCCCTCTCGCGGGGGGGTACAATGAGCAGTTCTTC

J: TRBJ1-5
D: .
V: TRBV6-5
size: .
CDR3: CASSVSHNQPQHF
DNA: TGTGCCAGCAGCGTTTCCCACAATCAGCCCCAGCATTTT

J: TRBJ2-1
D: .
V: TRBV6-4
size: .
CDR3: CASSGLPGQEYNEQFF
DNA: TGTGCCAGCAGTGGACTCCCGGGACAAGAATACAATGAGCAGTTCTTC

J: TRBJ1-2
D: TRBD1
V: TRBV2
size: .
CDR3: CASPDRGTYDGYTF
DNA: TGTGCCAGCCCTGACAGGGGCACTTATGATGGCTACACCTTC